A selection of T cell receptor beta chains follows, all from one sample in a study of cytomegalovirus exposure and HLA in healthy donors. TCRdb's copy holds only in-frame clones and misses some; the assay was immunoSEQ multiplex PCR. The table shows about 210,000 clones, with 86% occurring only once. The sample was PBMCs. The receptors come from a woman in her twenties or thirties in good health and CMV-seronegative. CDR3s include the opening cysteine and the closing phenylalanine or tryptophan. Each record gives: clone size, V gene, J gene, D gene, CDR3 protein, CDR3 DNA. The D gene is left open where the match is weak. Size values are once, few and many counts, or a class for expanded clones, and some rows have none.

clone size: -
V gene: TRBV28
J gene: TRBJ2-7
D gene: TRBD1
CDR3 protein: CASRGNRGEKYF
CDR3 DNA: TGTGCCAGCAGAGGGAACAGGGGGGAGAAGTACTTC

clone size: -
V gene: TRBV11-2
J gene: TRBJ2-3
D gene: TRBD2
CDR3 protein: CASSLPSGGSTDTQYF
CDR3 DNA: TGTGCCAGCAGCTTACCCTCGGGGGGGAGCACAGATACGCAGTATTTT

clone size: -
V gene: TRBV27
J gene: TRBJ2-7
D gene: TRBD1
CDR3 protein: CASSFPDRAPYEQYF
CDR3 DNA: TGTGCCAGCAGTTTCCCGGACAGGGCCCCCTACGAGCAGTACTTC

clone size: -
V gene: TRBV28
J gene: TRBJ2-2
D gene: TRBD2
CDR3 protein: CASSFGGAGTGELFF
CDR3 DNA: TGTGCCAGCAGTTTCGGGGGGGCCGGCACCGGGGAGCTGTTTTTT

clone size: -
V gene: TRBV7-6
J gene: TRBJ2-7
D gene: TRBD2
CDR3 protein: CASSLVGGSGDEQYF
CDR3 DNA: TGTGCCAGCAGCTTAGTCGGCGGGAGCGGGGACGAGCAGTACTTC

clone size: -
V gene: TRBV7-7
J gene: TRBJ2-7
D gene: -
CDR3 protein: CASSLAGSYEQYF
CDR3 DNA: TGTGCTAGCAGCTTAGCCGGCTCCTACGAGCAGTACTTC

clone size: -
V gene: TRBV7-8
J gene: TRBJ2-5
D gene: -
CDR3 protein: CASSLAMVRAGQPLQETQYF
CDR3 DNA: TGTGCCAGCAGCTTAGCAATGGTGAGAGCGGGACAACCTCTCCAAGAGACCCAGTACTTC

clone size: -
V gene: TRBV2
J gene: TRBJ2-5
D gene: -
CDR3 protein: CASTGQSGETQYF
CDR3 DNA: TGTGCCAGCACCGGACAGTCAGGAGAGACCCAGTACTTC

clone size: -
V gene: TRBV6-5
J gene: TRBJ2-6
D gene: -
CDR3 protein: CASSLSRVPPNVLTF
CDR3 DNA: TGTGCCAGCAGTTTGTCCAGGGTTCCCCCCAACGTCCTGACTTTC

clone size: -
V gene: TRBV7-8
J gene: TRBJ2-7
D gene: TRBD2
CDR3 protein: CASSLLAETYKFYEQYF
CDR3 DNA: TGTGCCAGCAGTTTACTAGCGGAAACCTATAAATTCTACGAGCAGTACTTC

clone size: -
V gene: TRBV4-1
J gene: TRBJ2-5
D gene: TRBD1
CDR3 protein: CASSQIDRGQGETQYF
CDR3 DNA: TGCGCCAGCAGCCAAATCGACAGGGGGCAAGGTGAGACCCAGTACTTC

clone size: -
V gene: TRBV11-1
J gene: TRBJ2-1
D gene: TRBD2
CDR3 protein: CASSLGTSGAIYNEQFF
CDR3 DNA: TGTGCCAGCAGCCTCGGGACTAGCGGGGCCATCTACAATGAGCAGTTCTTC

clone size: -
V gene: TRBV5-1
J gene: TRBJ2-7
D gene: -
CDR3 protein: CASSGLNRASYEQYF
CDR3 DNA: TGCGCCAGCAGCGGACTCAATCGGGCCTCCTACGAGCAGTACTTC

clone size: -
V gene: TRBV6-1
J gene: TRBJ1-6
D gene: -
CDR3 protein: CASHRVGWDSPLHF
CDR3 DNA: TGTGCCAGTCACAGGGTTGGCTGGGATTCACCCCTCCACTTT

clone size: -
V gene: TRBV5-1
J gene: TRBJ2-5
D gene: TRBD2
CDR3 protein: CASSLGAGSQETQYF
CDR3 DNA: TGCGCCAGCAGCTTGGGAGCGGGGTCCCAAGAGACCCAGTACTTC

clone size: -
V gene: TRBV10-3
J gene: TRBJ2-3
D gene: TRBD2
CDR3 protein: CAISEGLEDTQYF
CDR3 DNA: TGTGCCATCAGTGAGGGACTAGAGGATACGCAGTATTTT

clone size: -
V gene: TRBV6-1
J gene: TRBJ2-5
D gene: -
CDR3 protein: CASSDGLGRYQETQYF
CDR3 DNA: TGTGCCAGCAGTGATGGTCTAGGGAGGTACCAAGAGACCCAGTACTTC

clone size: -
V gene: TRBV11-2
J gene: TRBJ2-7
D gene: TRBD2
CDR3 protein: CASSWRGAGHYEQYF
CDR3 DNA: TGTGCCAGCAGCTGGCGGGGGGCAGGGCATTACGAGCAGTACTTC

clone size: few
V gene: TRBV11-2
J gene: TRBJ1-2
D gene: -
CDR3 protein: CASSLAGDQGYTF
CDR3 DNA: TGTGCCAGCAGCTTAGCAGGGGACCAAGGCTACACCTTC

clone size: few
V gene: TRBV9
J gene: TRBJ2-2
D gene: TRBD2
CDR3 protein: CASSPAGGPIGELFF
CDR3 DNA: TGTGCCAGCAGCCCAGCGGGAGGGCCGATCGGGGAGCTGTTTTTT

clone size: -
V gene: TRBV19
J gene: TRBJ1-2
D gene: -
CDR3 protein: CASSIEDYGYTF
CDR3 DNA: TGTGCCAGTAGTATTGAGGACTATGGCTACACCTTC

clone size: -
V gene: TRBV10-3
J gene: TRBJ2-7
D gene: TRBD1
CDR3 protein: CAIRGQGAYEQYF
CDR3 DNA: TGTGCCATCAGGGGACAGGGGGCCTACGAGCAGTACTTC

clone size: -
V gene: TRBV7-3
J gene: TRBJ2-7
D gene: -
CDR3 protein: CASSLTGGVLTYEQYF
CDR3 DNA: TGTGCCAGCAGCTTAACCGGAGGGGTCTTAACCTACGAGCAGTACTTC

clone size: -
V gene: TRBV5-8
J gene: TRBJ1-4
D gene: -
CDR3 protein: CASSLEGQINEKLFF
CDR3 DNA: TGTGCCAGCAGCTTGGAGGGGCAGATTAATGAAAAACTGTTTTTT

clone size: -
V gene: TRBV19
J gene: TRBJ2-3
D gene: -
CDR3 protein: CASSLGHSSDTQYF
CDR3 DNA: TGTGCCAGTAGTCTGGGACACTCGTCAGATACGCAGTATTTT

clone size: -
V gene: TRBV30
J gene: TRBJ2-2
D gene: -
CDR3 protein: CAWGQKNTGELFF
CDR3 DNA: TGTGCCTGGGGCCAAAAGAACACCGGGGAGCTGTTTTTT

clone size: -
V gene: TRBV5-5
J gene: TRBJ1-5
D gene: -
CDR3 protein: CASSFIVQEHQPQHF
CDR3 DNA: TGTGCCAGCAGCTTCATAGTCCAGGAACATCAGCCCCAGCATTTT

clone size: -
V gene: TRBV6-1
J gene: TRBJ2-5
D gene: -
CDR3 protein: CASNQRDQETQYF
CDR3 DNA: TGTGCCAGCAACCAGCGGGACCAAGAGACCCAGTACTTC

clone size: -
V gene: TRBV27
J gene: TRBJ2-3
D gene: -
CDR3 protein: CASSLGLPPDTQYF
CDR3 DNA: TGTGCCAGCAGTTTAGGGCTACCCCCCGATACGCAGTATTTT

clone size: -
V gene: TRBV29-1
J gene: TRBJ2-1
D gene: TRBD2
CDR3 protein: CSVLTAGEGGEFF
CDR3 DNA: TGCAGCGTCCTGACAGCGGGAGAGGGGGGGGAGTTCTTC

clone size: -
V gene: TRBV2
J gene: TRBJ2-3
D gene: -
CDR3 protein: CASMGGLSPDTQYF
CDR3 DNA: TGTGCCAGCATGGGGGGGCTTAGTCCAGATACGCAGTATTTT